The entry below describes one TCR beta chain. Trimming cost V 0 bases and J 2 bases; bases outside gene matches: 2. The CDR3 length is 16 residues. Germline V gene sequence: CDR1 MNHNY, CDR2 SVGAGI (reference sequence). Use of 60 Vbeta and 13 Jbeta primers characterized the PCR. Libraries were prepared by immunoSEQ multiplex PCR; TCRdb keeps only in-frame clonotypes and omits some of them. Of some 200,000 clones listed, 79% are singletons. The sample originates from a study of cytomegalovirus exposure and HLA in healthy donors. The rearrangement joins TRBV6-6 to TRBJ2-5, with 11 bases lining up with TRBD2. The receptor was derived from a girl between 5 and 17 years old in good health and CMV-seropositive. The sample consisted of PBMCs. CDR3: CASSYSLAGGQETQYF. The DNA for the CDR3 is TGTGCCAGCAGTTACTCCCTAGCGGGGGGACAAGAGACCCAGTACTTC.